The 20 T cell receptor beta chains listed next were all sequenced from one sample in a study of CD8+ T cells in alopecia areata. Isolated RNA was reverse transcribed into cDNA used as the sequencing template. Sequencing was performed with immunoSEQ multiplex PCR; in TCRdb, only in-frame clones are kept and a portion is missing. The table includes approximately 13,000 clones, under 60% detected once. Obtained from alopecia areata patients were lesional scalp punch biopsies along with peripheral blood. The sequencing used skin, collected at week 0. The source of these receptors is a human donor with alopecia areata.

On this clone: The same CDR3 is also encoded by other DNA sequences in this sample. The chain couples TRBV4-1 to TRBJ1-5; weak D call: TRBD1 (5 bases). Germline loops: CDR1 MGHRA, CDR2 YSYEKL. There are 18 residues in the CDR3. Trimming removed 1 base from V and 3 bases from J, with 19 bases in between. CDR3 nucleotide sequence: TGCGCCAGCAGCCAAGTAGATATGGGGCTGATTCTCAATCAGCCCCAGCATTTT. Its protein is CASSQVDMGLILNQPQHF.

The rearrangement links TRBV11-2 to TRBJ2-3; a weak D match, TRBD1 (5 bases). This CDR3 is built from 18 residues. Trimming pared 5 bases from V and 0 bases from J, leaving 21 bases between. CDR1 SGHAT and CDR2 FQNNGV come from the germline V gene. CDR3 bases: TGTGCCAGCAGCCCAGCCGGGTGGACACTTACTAGCACAGATACGCAGTATTTT. Translation: CASSPAGWTLTSTDTQYF.

Regarding this clone: The junction departs from germline at one end; a sequencing error may be responsible. This chain links TRBV25-1 with TRBJ2-5; 7 bases are shared with TRBD2. Germline assignment: CDR1 MGHDK and CDR2 SYGVNS. CDR3 length: 15 amino acids. The CDR3 loop reads CASSDLGLESEIQYF. The CDR3 DNA reads as TGTGCCAGCAGTGATCTAGGACTAGAGTCGGAGATCCAGTACTTC.

This sequence joins TRBV4-1 and TRBJ2-7; 8 bases align to TRBD2. CDR3 length: 14 amino acids. Looked up from germline, CDR1 is MGHRA and CDR2 is YSYEKL. V gave up 4 bases and J gave up 3 bases; unmatched junction bases: 5. CDR3 region: CASSPIAGRYEQYF. CDR3 in DNA: TGCGCCAGCAGCCCCATAGCGGGGCGCTACGAGCAGTACTTC.

This clone was seen a few times. In nucleotides, the CDR3 is TGTGCCAGCAGCTTAGGCAGGGGTCGAGGTCAGCCCCAGCATTTT. Protein product: CASSLGRGRGQPQHF. The rearrangement uses TRBV7-2 and TRBJ1-5, with a tentative D call TRBD1 (6 bases). Deletions cut 1 base from V and 6 bases from J, with 13 bases between. The CDR3 loop spans 15 amino acids. From germline, CDR1 is SGHTA and CDR2 FQGNSA.

The V call is TRBV7-8, the J call TRBJ2-7, with D perhaps TRBD2 (6 bases). This CDR3 spans 14 amino acids. V gave up 5 bases and J gave up 2 bases, with 13 bases separating them. The germline CDR1 and CDR2 sequences are SGHVS and FQNEAQ. The CDR3 sequence: CASSRTIRTYEQYF. CDR3 nucleotides: TGTGCCAGCAGCAGGACTATCCGCACCTACGAGCAGTACTTC.

V gene TRBV6-5 combines with J gene TRBJ1-2; TRBD1 might be the D (5 bases). CDR1 is MNHEY and CDR2 is SVGAGI in the germline V gene. This CDR3 is 15 amino acids long. Deletions cut 7 bases from V and 0 bases from J, with 15 bases between. This CDR3 reads CASTNGAVANYGYTF. The CDR3 DNA reads as TGTGCCAGCACTAATGGGGCAGTTGCTAACTATGGCTACACCTTC.

The J gene is TRBJ2-7, the V gene TRBV7-2, with D unclear. Trimming pared 2 bases from V and 5 bases from J, leaving 13 bases between. CDR3 length: 14 residues. Germline CDR1 SGHTA, CDR2 FQGNSA. The CDR3 loop reads CASSLMGYLHEQYF. CDR3 sequence (DNA): TGTGCCAGCAGCTTAATGGGGTATCTCCACGAGCAGTACTTC.

CDR3 region: CASRSRDRVIDTQYF. The CDR3 DNA reads TGTGCCAGCAGATCCCGGGACAGGGTGATAGATACGCAGTATTTT. The genes are TRBV27 and TRBJ2-3; 9 bases are a match to TRBD1. CDR3 length: 15 amino acids. Germline V gene data show CDR1 as MNHEY and CDR2 as SMNVEV (reference sequence). V lost 6 bases and J lost 5; bases outside the gene matches: 9.

Within the sample, this clone is medium-sized. The same CDR3 is also encoded by other DNA sequences in this sample. The chain employs TRBV7-9 and TRBJ2-5; D is ambiguous. V gave up 1 base and J gave up 4 bases, with 1 base separating them. This CDR3 is built from 11 residues. Germline V gives CDR1 SEHNR, CDR2 FQNEAQ (reference sequence). DNA for the CDR3: TGTGCCAGCAGCTTAGTAGAGACCCAGTACTTC. This sequence encodes CASSLVETQYF.

This clone was seen a handful of times. This rearrangement joins TRBV7-4 to TRBJ2-1; the D is unclear. Germline CDR1 SGHVT, CDR2 SQSDAQ. The CDR3 consists of 15 residues. Trimming removed 1 base at V and 0 bases at J, with 7 bases between. This CDR3 reads CASSLDSSSYNEQFF. The CDR3 DNA is TGTGCCAGCAGCTTAGACTCAAGCTCCTACAATGAGCAGTTCTTC. The full variable domain, with the rest looked up from reference TRBV7-4 and TRBJ2-1, is GAGVSQSPRYKVAKRGRDVALRCDSISGHVTLYWYRQTLGQGSEVLTYSQSDAQRDKSGRPSGRFSAERPERSVSTLKIQRTEQGDSAVYLCASSLDSSSYNEQFFGPGTRLTVL.

The gene calls are TRBV5-1 and TRBJ1-2; D is ambiguous. Trimming pared 0 bases from V and 4 bases from J, leaving 16 bases between. This CDR3 contains 16 residues. Germline V gives CDR1 SGHRS, CDR2 YFSETQ. CDR3 amino acids: CASSLGYETGGYGYTF. The CDR3 region has the DNA TGCGCCAGCAGCTTGGGGTACGAAACGGGTGGCTATGGCTACACCTTC.

This chain links TRBV30 with TRBJ1-2; D may be TRBD1 (6 bases). In germline, CDR1 is GTSNPN, CDR2 SVGIG (reference sequence). The CDR3 runs to 18 residues. V was pared by 1 base and J by 1 base, with 22 bases between. The CDR3 sequence: CAWSDRPPDRLYNYGYTF. The CDR3 DNA is TGTGCCTGGAGTGACCGCCCACCTGACAGGCTTTATAACTATGGCTACACCTTC.

The chain combines TRBV6-5 with TRBJ1-5; 8 bases match TRBD1. This CDR3 is built from 16 residues. V was pared by 3 bases and J by 4 bases, with 8 bases of the junction left unmatched. Germline V gives CDR1 MNHEY, CDR2 SVGAGI. DNA of the CDR3: TGTGCCAGCAGTTATCTGATTCAGGGGGCGAATCAGCCCCAGCATTTT. Translated, it gives CASSYLIQGANQPQHF.

The genes are TRBV7-2 and TRBJ2-7; no definite D call. This CDR3 spans 19 amino acids. Germline-derived CDR1 and CDR2 are SGHTA and FQGNSA. V gave up 1 base and J gave up 0 bases, with 22 bases separating them. Here the CDR3 DNA reads TGTGCCAGCAGCTTAGTGGCCCGGGCCCCCAGTGGAAGCTCCTACGAGCAGTACTTC. Amino acids: CASSLVARAPSGSSYEQYF.

The chain is built from TRBV28 and TRBJ2-4, with 7 bases fitting TRBD2. Germline assignment: CDR1 MDHEN and CDR2 SYDVKM. The CDR3 extends over 14 amino acids. The CDR3 DNA reads TGTGCATCTCGGAGCGGGGTAGCCAAAAACATTCAGTACTTC. This translates into CASRSGVAKNIQYF.

This clone has only a few counts. The V gene is TRBV28, the J gene TRBJ2-1; 10 bases line up with TRBD1. After removal of 6 bases from V and 4 bases from J, the junction contained 6 bases not matched to a gene. From germline, CDR1 is MDHEN and CDR2 SYDVKM. The CDR3 covers 15 residues. The CDR3, as DNA: TGTGCCAGCAGACGCCCGGGACAGGGGTACAATGAGCAGTTCTTC. It yields the protein CASRRPGQGYNEQFF.

The chain employs TRBV30 and TRBJ1-4; no clear D. CDR3 size: 11 residues. The germline V and J ends were trimmed by 0 bases and 15 bases, with 11 bases remaining between them. Germline loops: CDR1 GTSNPN, CDR2 SVGIG (reference sequence). This chain's CDR3 is CAWSVELQVFF. For the CDR3, the DNA is TGTGCCTGGAGTGTAGAGCTTCAGGTGTTTTTT. Full variable domain (missing parts from reference TRBV30 and TRBJ1-4): SQTIHQWPATLVQPVGSPLSLECTVEGTSNPNLYWYRQAAGRGLQLLFYSVGIGQISSEVPQNLSASRPQDRQFILSSKKLLLSDSGFYLCAWSVELQVFFGSGTQLSVL.

This clone was picked up a small number of times. This chain uses TRBV7-9 with TRBJ2-7, with TRBD2 matching over 7 bases. There are 14 residues in the CDR3. Losses at the gene ends were 3 bases for V and 0 bases for J; bases not matched to a gene: 2. Germline V lookup: CDR1 SEHNR, CDR2 FQNEAQ (reference sequence). The CDR3 region has the DNA TGTGCCAGCAGCTTGGGAGGGCACTCCTACGAGCAGTACTTC. Protein product: CASSLGGHSYEQYF. The full variable domain, completed using reference TRBV7-9 and TRBJ2-7, is DTGVSQNPRHKITKRGQNVTFRCDPISEHNRLYWYRQTLGQGPEFLTYFQNEAQLEKSRLLSDRFSAERPKGSFSTLEIQRTEQGDSAMYLCASSLGGHSYEQYFGPGTRLTVT.

The chain joins TRBV11-2 to TRBJ1-2; D not resolved. Germline V lookup: CDR1 SGHAT, CDR2 FQNNGV. The CDR3 totals 15 residues. V lost 3 bases and J lost 5, with 16 bases in between. Here the CDR3 reads CASSLGAGVGYGYTF. The CDR3 DNA reads TGTGCCAGCAGCTTGGGCGCCGGGGTGGGGTATGGCTACACCTTC.